A single sample gave rise to the 32 T cell receptor beta chains below, sequenced in a study of blood T cell repertoires in COVID-19. Sequenced by immunoSEQ multiplex PCR; TCRdb stores in-frame clones only, minus some. The sample lists 90,000 to 140,000 clones; about 86% were seen once. Source material: peripheral blood. These receptors all stem from a man at least 80 years old with acute or convalescent COVID-19.

The CDR3 region has the DNA TGTGCCAGCGGGACAGGGCTTCCGACCGGGGAGCTGTTTTTT. Protein: CASGTGLPTGELFF. The chain links TRBV30 to TRBJ2-2; 9 bases are a match to TRBD1. The CDR3 sequence is 14 residues long. V trimming: 8 bases; J trimming: 5 bases; junction bases outside the gene matches: 9. The germline CDR1 and CDR2 sequences are GTSNPN and SVGIG (reference sequence).

The genes are TRBV5-1 and TRBJ2-7, with TRBD1 matching over 10 bases. Germline values: CDR1 SGHRS, CDR2 YFSETQ. J lost 5 bases, V lost 4 bases, and 6 bases had no gene match. The CDR3 runs 14 residues. CDR3 sequence reads: CASSPPGTGDEQYF. The CDR3 DNA reads as TGCGCCAGCAGCCCTCCCGGGACAGGGGACGAGCAGTACTTC.

The rearrangement links TRBV7-3 to TRBJ2-1, with 10 positions matching TRBD2. The CDR3 loop spans 15 amino acids. CDR1 and CDR2 from the germline V gene are SGHTA and FQGTGA. Trimming at V came to 5 bases and at J to 7 bases, leaving 8 bases not matched to a gene. This CDR3 reads CASSQLAGWGNEQFF. CDR3 sequence (DNA): TGTGCCAGCAGCCAACTAGCGGGATGGGGGAATGAGCAGTTCTTC. The whole variable domain, remainder taken from reference TRBV7-3 and TRBJ2-1, is GAGVSQTPSNKVTEKGKYVELRCDPISGHTALYWYRQSLGQGPEFLIYFQGTGAADDSGLPNDRFFAVRPEGSVSTLKIQRTERGDSAVYLCASSQLAGWGNEQFFGPGTRLTVL.

The chain has TRBV11-3 and TRBJ2-1; TRBD2 matches 11 bases. Germline CDR1 SGHNT, CDR2 YENEEA. The CDR3 consists of 15 residues. Losses at the gene ends were 4 bases for V and 2 bases for J; bases not matched to a gene: 1. CDR3 nucleotide sequence: TGTGCCAGCAGCTATAGCGGGAGGGCCTACAATGAGCAGTTCTTC. It encodes CASSYSGRAYNEQFF.

J is TRBJ1-1 and V is TRBV7-8, with 8 bases fitting TRBD1. With V trimmed by 5 bases and J by 10 bases, 12 bases remained unmatched. Looked up from germline, CDR1 is SGHVS and CDR2 is FQNEAQ. The CDR3 totals 14 residues. The CDR3 DNA reads TGTGCCAGCAGCCTGACACCGACAGGGGCGGGAGCTTTCTTT. This translates into CASSLTPTGAGAFF.

This chain uses TRBV28 with TRBJ1-6, with D unresolved. The CDR3 loop spans 16 amino acids. CDR1 and CDR2 (germline): MDHEN, SYDVKM. Trimming cost V 5 bases and J 0 bases, with 11 bases left between them. The CDR3 reads CASSVDSSSYNSPLHF. CDR3 coding DNA: TGTGCCAGCAGTGTGGACTCCAGCTCCTATAATTCACCCCTCCACTTT.

About this clone: One end of the junction does not line up with germline, which may come from a read error. The rearrangement joins TRBV7-7 to TRBJ2-5; 7 bases are a match to TRBD1. The CDR3 spans 13 residues. Looked up from germline, CDR1 is SSHAT and CDR2 is FNYEAQ (reference sequence). The CDR3 region is CASSWTGQETQYF. DNA for the CDR3: TGTGCTAGCAGCTGGACAGGCCAAGAGACCCAGTACTTC.

V gene TRBV28 combines with J gene TRBJ1-1, with no clear D. Trimming left V 2 bases short and J 1 base short, with 14 bases between. The germline gives CDR1 MDHEN, CDR2 SYDVKM. This CDR3 region has 16 residues. Here the CDR3 reads CASSLPIRSWNTEAFF. CDR3 coding DNA: TGTGCCAGCAGTTTACCTATACGTTCCTGGAACACTGAAGCTTTCTTT.

The V call is TRBV19, the J call TRBJ2-2; 9 bases align to TRBD1. V lost 5 bases and J lost 6; bases outside the gene matches: 7. The germline V gene has CDR1 LNHDA and CDR2 SQIVND (reference sequence). The CDR3 extends over 15 amino acids. The CDR3 region has the DNA TGTGCCAGTAGTGTCGGACAGGGGCTCCCCGGGGAGCTGTTTTTT. This gives the protein CASSVGQGLPGELFF.

The V and J genes are TRBV28 and TRBJ1-1; 8 bases map to TRBD1. The CDR3 consists of 15 residues. Losses at the gene ends were 8 bases for V and 5 bases for J; bases not matched to a gene: 13. Germline V lookup: CDR1 MDHEN, CDR2 SYDVKM. The CDR3 region has the DNA TGTGCCAGCGTTTTTACAGGGGGTGCGGGTACTGAAGCTTTCTTT. Protein product: CASVFTGGAGTEAFF.

This clone was seen a few times. This sequence joins TRBV5-1 and TRBJ2-2; no clear D gene. The CDR3 loop spans 15 amino acids. The V gene lost 4 bases and the J gene lost 1 base, with 11 bases spanning the gap. Germline V gene data show CDR1 as SGHRS and CDR2 as YFSETQ. In DNA, the CDR3 is TGCGCCAGCAGCCCATCCAACAAGAACACCGGGGAGCTGTTTTTT. Amino acids: CASSPSNKNTGELFF. Complete variable domain (other parts from reference TRBV5-1 and TRBJ2-2): KAGVTQTPRYLIKTRGQQVTLSCSPISGHRSVSWYQQTPGQGLQFLFEYFSETQRNKGNFPGRFSGRQFSNSRSEMNVSTLELGDSALYLCASSPSNKNTGELFFGEGSRLTVL.

The chain links TRBV5-1 to TRBJ1-1; D uncertain. The CDR3 is 14 residues long. The germline gives CDR1 SGHRS, CDR2 YFSETQ. Trimming cost V 2 bases and J 0 bases, with 8 bases left between them. The CDR3 region is CASSFEIMNTEAFF. The DNA of the CDR3 is TGCGCCAGCAGCTTTGAGATCATGAACACTGAAGCTTTCTTT.

The chain carries TRBV7-2 and TRBJ2-3; D possibly corresponds to TRBD1 (5 bases). Germline V CDR1 and CDR2: SGHTA, FQGNSA. The CDR3 is made up of 16 amino acids. V was pared by 1 base and J by 3 bases, with 14 bases between. CDR3 sequence (DNA): TGTGCCAGCAGCTTAGGTCTTAACAGGATGACAGATACGCAGTATTTT. It codes for CASSLGLNRMTDTQYF. Full variable domain (remainder filled in from reference TRBV7-2 and TRBJ2-3): GAGVSQSPSNKVTEKGKDVELRCDPISGHTALYWYRQSLGQGLEFLIYFQGNSAPDKSGLPSDRFSAERTGGSVSTLTIQRTQQEDSAVYLCASSLGLNRMTDTQYFGPGTRLTVL.

This chain links TRBV29-1 with TRBJ2-1, with 8 bases lining up with TRBD2. Trimming removed 4 bases from V and 0 bases from J; junction bases left unmatched: 2. There are 14 residues in the CDR3. Germline values: CDR1 SQVTM, CDR2 ANQGSEA. CDR3 region: CSVASGRSYNEQFF. The CDR3 region has the DNA TGCAGCGTTGCTAGCGGGCGCTCCTACAATGAGCAGTTCTTC.

The chain combines TRBV18 with TRBJ1-6, with TRBD1 as a possible D gene (6 bases). This CDR3 is 16 amino acids long. Trimming stripped 4 bases from V and 5 bases from J, with 15 bases between. Germline loops: CDR1 KGHSH, CDR2 LQKENI. The CDR3 here is CASSLHSAGDNSPLHF. CDR3 nucleotides: TGTGCCAGCTCACTTCATTCGGCAGGGGATAATTCACCCCTCCACTTT.

V and J are TRBV12-3 or TRBV12-4 and TRBJ2-5; maybe TRBD1 (5 bases). The CDR3 spans 13 residues. Trimming left V 6 bases short and J 1 base short, with 9 bases between. This CDR3 is CASRPDSQETQYF. CDR3 coding DNA: TGTGCCAGCAGACCCGACAGCCAAGAGACCCAGTACTTC.

This clone occurred a few times. The CDR3 here is CASSLPREGYMFF. DNA of the CDR3: TGTGCCAGCAGTTTACCCCGGGAAGGATATATGTTTTTT. The V gene is TRBV28, the J gene TRBJ1-4; D uncertain. The ends were cut back, 2 bases at V and 15 bases at J, with 16 bases in the middle. Germline CDR1 MDHEN, CDR2 SYDVKM. This CDR3 comprises 13 residues.

This clone was seen a few times. This chain links TRBV5-4 with TRBJ1-2; TRBD1 matches 7 bases. From germline, CDR1 is SGHNT and CDR2 YYREEE (reference sequence). The CDR3 runs to 15 residues. J gave up 0 bases and V 1 base, and 3 bases lay outside the gene matches. As DNA, the CDR3 is TGTGCCAGCAGCTTGTGGACAGGAGCTAACTATGGCTACACCTTC. Translation: CASSLWTGANYGYTF.

A single count supports this clone. The rearrangement joins TRBV20-1 to TRBJ1-1; 7 nucleotides line up with TRBD1. This CDR3 is 11 amino acids long. CDR1 and CDR2 from the germline V gene are DFQATT and SNEGSKA (reference sequence). V lost 4 bases and J lost 8; bases outside the gene matches: 4. The CDR3 coding sequence is TGCAGTGCTACAGGGGGAGCCGAAGCTTTCTTT. The encoded protein is CSATGGAEAFF.

The V call is TRBV28, the J call TRBJ1-2; TRBD1 might be the D (5 bases). The CDR3 loop spans 14 amino acids. Between the trimmed V and J ends, which lost 3 bases and 2 bases, there was a span of 10 bases. CDR1 is MDHEN, CDR2 SYDVKM, per germline. The CDR3 protein is CASSLSGSNYGYTF. CDR3 nucleotide sequence: TGTGCCAGCAGTTTGTCAGGGTCGAACTATGGCTACACCTTC.

This chain links TRBV3-1 (or the pseudogene TRBV3-2) with TRBJ2-6; D call uncertain. The germline V gene encodes CDR1 LGHDT and CDR2 YNNKEL (reference sequence). Trimming pared 3 bases from V and 0 bases from J, leaving 6 bases between. The CDR3 runs to 15 residues. DNA for the CDR3: TGTGCCAGCAGCCAGTCATTCTCTGGGGCCAACGTCCTGACTTTC. Its translation: CASSQSFSGANVLTF.

The V and J genes are TRBV18 and TRBJ2-5, with D unclear. Trimming stripped 2 bases from V and 5 bases from J, with 3 bases between. CDR1 and CDR2 (germline): KGHSH, LQKENI. This CDR3 region has 11 residues. The CDR3 spells CASSPSETQYF. CDR3 DNA sequence: TGTGCCAGCTCACCAAGCGAGACCCAGTACTTC.

This clone was recorded only once. This rearrangement joins TRBV2 to TRBJ1-1; D gene uncertain. The CDR3 sequence is 14 residues long. The V end lost 5 bases, the J end lost 0 bases, and 10 bases lay between the germline ends. In germline, CDR1 is SNHLY, CDR2 FYNNEI. In DNA, the CDR3 is TGTGCCAGCAGTCCTACCTTCATGAACACTGAAGCTTTCTTT. Encoded protein: CASSPTFMNTEAFF. The full variable domain, rest sourced from reference TRBV2 and TRBJ1-1, is EPEVTQTPSHQVTQMGQEVILRCVPISNHLYFYWYRQILGQKVEFLVSFYNNEISEKSEIFDDQFSVERPDGSNFTLKIRSTKLEDSAMYFCASSPTFMNTEAFFGQGTRLTVV.

V usage is TRBV5-1 and J usage is TRBJ2-2, with 8 bases that match TRBD1. The J segment lost 0 bases and the V segment lost 3 bases, leaving 1 base of the junction unmatched. This CDR3 is 15 amino acids long. Germline V gene sequence: CDR1 SGHRS, CDR2 YFSETQ. The CDR3 DNA sequence: TGCGCCAGCAGCTCGGGACAGGCGAACACCGGGGAGCTGTTTTTT. It yields the protein CASSSGQANTGELFF.

This clone has a handful of counts. The chain uses TRBV29-1 and TRBJ1-1, with D hard to call. From germline, CDR1 is SQVTM and CDR2 ANQGSEA. V was cut by 4 bases and J by 0 bases, with 12 bases left in between. The CDR3 has 14 residues. The CDR3 DNA reads TGCAGCGTTGTTTTTGGCCGTTTGAACACTGAAGCTTTCTTT. It encodes CSVVFGRLNTEAFF.

The genes are TRBV29-1 and TRBJ2-5; 10 bases line up with TRBD2. Germline CDR1 and CDR2: SQVTM and ANQGSEA. The CDR3 sequence is 13 residues long. Unmatched junction bases numbered 3, after V lost 4 bases and J lost 4 bases. In nucleotides, the CDR3 is TGCAGCGTTGTCCTAGCGGGAGTAGAGACCCAGTACTTC. Protein sequence: CSVVLAGVETQYF.

The chain employs TRBV27 and TRBJ2-7, with 8 bases that match TRBD2. CDR1 is MNHEY and CDR2 is SMNVEV in the germline V gene (reference sequence). V lost 0 bases to trimming and J lost 9 bases; unmatched junction nucleotides: 4. The CDR3 extends over 13 amino acids. Here the CDR3 reads CASSLSSGTRQYF. The CDR3 DNA follows: TGTGCCAGCAGTTTATCTAGCGGGACAAGGCAGTACTTC.

CDR3 sequence: CASSSRGLAGANTGELFF. The CDR3 DNA sequence: TGTGCCAGCAGCTCCAGGGGTCTAGCGGGAGCGAACACCGGGGAGCTGTTTTTT. The chain is built from TRBV11-3 and TRBJ2-2, with TRBD2 matching 10 bases. The CDR3 has 18 residues. Germline V CDR1 and CDR2: SGHNT, YENEEA. The V and J ends lost 4 bases and 0 bases, in that order; junction bases with no gene match: 8.

A few counts support this clone. V usage is TRBV6-5 and J usage is TRBJ1-1, with D perhaps TRBD1 (6 bases). Germline V gene lookup returns CDR1 MNHEY and CDR2 SVGAGI. This CDR3 comprises 15 residues. V shed 6 bases and J shed 5 bases, with 19 bases lying between them. CDR3 nucleotide sequence: TGTGCCAGCAGAAACCAGCGCACAGGGTTTACTGAAGCTTTCTTT. Amino acid sequence: CASRNQRTGFTEAFF.

This clone was seen just once. CDR3 DNA sequence: TGTGCTAGTGGTTTGGGACGCAGGGGCGTCCGATCCGGGGAGCAGTTCTTC. Its translation is CASGLGRRGVRSGEQFF. The gene calls are TRBV12-5 and TRBJ2-1, with a tentative D call TRBD1 (6 bases). Per germline, CDR1 LGHNT and CDR2 FRNRAP. The ends were cut back, 1 base at V and 10 bases at J, with 23 bases in the middle. The CDR3 runs 17 residues.

The CDR3 loop is CASSLEMSRGGNQPQHF. CDR3 DNA sequence: TGTGCCAGCAGCTTAGAGATGTCGCGGGGAGGCAATCAGCCCCAGCATTTT. V is TRBV7-6 and J is TRBJ1-5; D ambiguous. The V gene's germline CDR1 is SGHVS and CDR2 FNYEAQ. Trimming stripped 1 base from V and 2 bases from J, with 15 bases between. The CDR3 is 17 residues long. The full variable domain, in which reference TRBV7-6 and TRBJ1-5 provide the parts outside the CDR3, is GAGVSQSPRYKVTKRGQDVALRCDPISGHVSLYWYRQALGQGPEFLTYFNYEAQQDKSGLPNDRFSAERPEGSISTLTIQRTEQRDSAMYRCASSLEMSRGGNQPQHFGDGTRLSIL.

This chain joins TRBV7-6 and TRBJ2-2; 7 bases match TRBD2. The CDR3 runs 16 residues. Trimming at V came to 6 bases and at J to 7 bases, leaving 14 bases not matched to a gene. Germline CDR1 and CDR2: SGHVS and FNYEAQ. The CDR3 region is CASSISGTTAGGELFF. In DNA, the CDR3 is TGTGCCAGCAGTATTTCCGGGACTACCGCCGGCGGGGAGCTGTTTTTT.